The next 22 T cell receptor beta chains were all read from a single sample in a study of Graves' ophthalmopathy and Graves' hyperthyroidism. TCR beta CDR3 amplification used RNA transcripts. RT-PCR was first run with HTBI primers, then multiplex PCR in a second round. TCRdb re-analysed the multiplex PCR reads in MiXCR, keeping a single row per CDR3 protein. The profile covers 300,000 to 450,000 distinct CDR3 sequences, with about 18% appearing a single time and roughly 2.3% taken by the ten largest. The sequencing sample was made of peripheral blood. Source of these receptors: an adult woman with stable Graves' hyperthyroidism.

This clonotype was recorded at least ten times. The chain uses TRBV12-3 or TRBV12-4 and TRBJ1-2, with unresolved D. CDR3 length equals 13 residues. Trimming cost V 8 bases and J 3 bases, with 13 bases left between them. The CDR3: CASQQTQYYGYTF. The CDR3 DNA reads as TGTGCCAGCCAGCAAACACAATACTATGGCTACACCTTC.

This clonotype showed up many times. The chain has TRBV4-3 and TRBJ2-5, with 7 bases lining up with TRBD2. The germline CDR1 and CDR2 sequences are LGHNA and YSLEER. V gave up 1 base and J gave up 4 bases; unmatched junction bases: 12. The CDR3 length is 17 residues. The CDR3 nucleotides are TGCGCCAGCAGCCAAGTCACTAGCGTTCCGCTTCGAGAGACCCAGTACTTC. It encodes CASSQVTSVPLRETQYF.

This clonotype was recorded many times. This rearrangement joins TRBV5-1 to TRBJ2-7, with 9 positions matching TRBD1. V shed 2 bases and J 2 bases; nucleotides not matched to a gene: 8. Per the germline V gene, CDR1 is SGHRS and CDR2 is YFSETQ. This CDR3 is built from 16 residues. The chain's CDR3 is CASSLAPGQGTYEQYF. The CDR3 DNA sequence: TGCGCCAGCAGCTTAGCACCGGGACAGGGAACCTACGAGCAGTACTTC.

This clonotype came up a few times. A read error may explain this, as a much larger clone is one base away. The CDR3 loop is CSARVDGSNSHLHF. CDR3 bases: TGCAGTGCTAGAGTGGACGGATCTAATTCACACCTCCACTTT. The chain has TRBV20-1 and TRBJ1-6; D uncertain. Germline CDR1 and CDR2: DFQATT and SNEGSKA (reference sequence). The CDR3 is 14 residues long.

The V and J genes are TRBV28 and TRBJ1-2; D perhaps matches TRBD1 (6 bases). V was clipped by 8 bases and J by 0 bases, with 19 bases between them. CDR3 length equals 16 residues. The germline V gene has CDR1 MDHEN and CDR2 SYDVKM. CDR3 in amino acids: CASSIWGASANYGYTF. The CDR3 DNA follows: TGTGCCAGCTCCATATGGGGGGCTTCAGCTAACTATGGCTACACCTTC.

This clonotype showed up many times. The chain recombines TRBV20-1 with TRBJ2-4; weak D call: TRBD2 (6 bases). The CDR3 consists of 12 residues. V was trimmed by 0 bases and J by 8 bases, leaving 8 bases between them. Germline-derived CDR1 and CDR2 are DFQATT and SNEGSKA (reference sequence). In DNA form, the CDR3 reads TGCAGTGCTAGAGACGGGAGACACATTCAGTACTTC. Translating it yields CSARDGRHIQYF.

The chain is built from TRBV6-2 or TRBV6-3 and TRBJ2-3, with D perhaps matching TRBD2 (5 bases). Germline V gene lookup returns CDR1 MNHEY and CDR2 SVGEGT. V dropped 4 bases and J dropped 12 bases, with 17 bases sitting between them. The CDR3 is made up of 13 amino acids. In nucleotides, the CDR3 is TGTGCCAGCAGTTTCGACCGCCGGGGTACCCAGTATTTT. Translating gives CASSFDRRGTQYF.

This clonotype was detected many times. V is TRBV29-1 and J is TRBJ2-5, with TRBD2 as a possible D gene (6 bases). The germline V and J ends were trimmed by 7 bases and 1 base, with 10 bases remaining between them. This CDR3 is built from 12 residues. The germline V gene encodes CDR1 SQVTM and CDR2 ANQGSEA. The CDR3 DNA sequence: TGCAGCGGCGATAGCGGCCAAGAGACCCAGTACTTC. Protein product: CSGDSGQETQYF.

This clonotype has just a few counts. The chain carries TRBV7-2 and TRBJ2-3; TRBD2 matches 10 bases. With V trimmed by 2 bases and J by 4 bases, 6 bases remained unmatched. The CDR3 is 16 amino acids. The germline V gene has CDR1 SGHTA and CDR2 FQGNSA. CDR3 in DNA: TGTGCCAGCAGCTTAACAGCTAGCGGGAGCGCAGATACGCAGTATTTT. Amino acid sequence: CASSLTASGSADTQYF. The whole variable domain, filled in from reference TRBV7-2 and TRBJ2-3, reads GAGVSQSPSNKVTEKGKDVELRCDPISGHTALYWYRQSLGQGLEFLIYFQGNSAPDKSGLPSDRFSAERTGGSVSTLTIQRTQQEDSAVYLCASSLTASGSADTQYFGPGTRLTVL.

In this sample, this clonotype turned up many times. The genes are TRBV5-1 and TRBJ1-6, with D unclear. From germline, CDR1 is SGHRS and CDR2 YFSETQ. This CDR3 is 16 amino acids long. Trimming removed 0 bases from V and 7 bases from J, with 14 bases in between. In DNA, the CDR3 is TGCGCCAGCAGCTTGGAGGGAACCCCCAAAAATTCACCCCTCCACTTT. This sequence encodes CASSLEGTPKNSPLHF.

This clonotype was detected many times. The V gene is TRBV12-3 or TRBV12-4, the J gene TRBJ1-5; D perhaps matches TRBD1 (5 bases). The CDR3 loop spans 13 amino acids. Trimming took 6 bases from V and 6 from J, leaving 12 bases between them. CDR3 coding DNA: TGTGCCAGCAGCCCGGGGGTACCTCAGCCCCAGCATTTT. This gives the protein CASSPGVPQPQHF.

The sample holds many counts of this clonotype. The chain links TRBV24-1 to TRBJ2-2; D may match TRBD1 or TRBD2 (6 bases each). V was clipped by 0 bases and J by 0 bases, with 7 bases between them. This CDR3 spans 16 amino acids. Germline V gene lookup returns CDR1 KGHDR and CDR2 SFDVKD. The CDR3 loop is CATSDLRGANTGELFF. For the CDR3, the DNA is TGTGCCACCAGTGATTTGAGGGGGGCGAACACCGGGGAGCTGTTTTTT.

The sample holds many counts of this clonotype. The rearrangement links TRBV5-1 to TRBJ2-5; perhaps TRBD2 as D (6 bases). Trimming took 2 bases from V and 3 from J, leaving 14 bases between them. Germline assignment: CDR1 SGHRS and CDR2 YFSETQ. The CDR3 is 15 amino acids. CDR3: CASSFNSGSEETQYF. CDR3 nucleotide sequence: TGCGCCAGCAGCTTTAATAGCGGCAGCGAAGAGACCCAGTACTTC. Supplemented by reference TRBV5-1 and TRBJ2-5, the full variable domain reads KAGVTQTPRYLIKTRGQQVTLSCSPISGHRSVSWYQQTPGQGLQFLFEYFSETQRNKGNFPGRFSGRQFSNSRSEMNVSTLELGDSALYLCASSFNSGSEETQYFGPGTRLLVL.

This clonotype has at least ten counts. The chain joins TRBV28 to TRBJ1-5, with D maybe TRBD1 (6 bases). The CDR3 extends over 13 amino acids. V lost 11 bases and J lost 1, with 12 bases in between. The germline CDR1 and CDR2 sequences are MDHEN and SYDVKM. The DNA of the CDR3 is TGTGCCGGCGGGGGGCAGAGCAATCAGCCCCAGCATTTT. This encodes CAGGGQSNQPQHF.

This clonotype was detected ten times or more. This chain uses TRBV27 with TRBJ1-5; D is perhaps TRBD1 (5 bases). The V end lost 5 bases, the J end lost 2 bases, and 10 bases lay between the germline ends. This CDR3 spans 14 amino acids. From germline, CDR1 is MNHEY and CDR2 SMNVEV (reference sequence). CDR3 bases: TGTGCCAGCAGTCCCAGGGTTGGCAATCAGCCCCAGCATTTT. Protein sequence: CASSPRVGNQPQHF.

This clonotype has ten or more counts. The chain recombines TRBV12-3 or TRBV12-4 with TRBJ2-7, with D uncertain. The V end lost 3 bases, the J end lost 3 bases, and 9 bases lay between the germline ends. This CDR3 has 13 amino acids. This chain's CDR3 is CASSFLFVYEQYF. The CDR3, as DNA: TGTGCCAGCAGTTTTTTATTTGTCTACGAGCAGTACTTC.

This clonotype appeared many times. The rearrangement joins TRBV2 to TRBJ2-7; the D gene is possibly TRBD2 (6 bases). V lost 5 bases, J lost 1 base, and 12 bases lay in between. From germline, CDR1 is SNHLY and CDR2 FYNNEI. This CDR3 contains 14 residues. CDR3 sequence reads: CASSFQLASYEQYF. CDR3 nucleotide sequence: TGTGCCAGCAGTTTCCAACTAGCTTCCTACGAGCAGTACTTC.

This clonotype came up a few times. The rearrangement uses TRBV6-1 and TRBJ2-7; D assignment may be TRBD1 or TRBD2 (5 bases each). V was cut by 7 bases and J by 3 bases, with 16 bases left in between. The CDR3 is 14 residues long. The germline CDR1 and CDR2 sequences are MNHNS and SASEGT. CDR3 sequence reads: CASTWGTENYEQYF. The DNA for the CDR3 is TGTGCCAGCACATGGGGGACGGAAAACTACGAGCAGTACTTC.

This clonotype has at least ten counts. V gene TRBV6-5 combines with J gene TRBJ1-1; D gene ambiguous. The CDR3 sequence is 12 residues long. V was trimmed by 2 bases and J by 7 bases, leaving 8 bases between them. Germline V gives CDR1 MNHEY, CDR2 SVGAGI. This CDR3 reads CASSYGPDEAFF. CDR3 coding DNA: TGTGCCAGCAGTTACGGCCCAGATGAAGCTTTCTTT.

This chain connects TRBV3-1 to TRBJ2-7; 14 bases line up with TRBD2. The germline V gene has CDR1 LGHDT and CDR2 YNNKEL (reference sequence). This CDR3 has 17 residues. Trimming took 5 bases from V and 5 from J; bases not matched to a gene: 11. The CDR3 loop reads CASSRLGGLAGDHEQYF. The CDR3 nucleotides are TGTGCCAGCAGCAGACTCGGGGGACTAGCGGGAGATCACGAGCAGTACTTC.

In its sample, this clonotype was seen many times. The V call is TRBV7-9, the J call TRBJ1-1; D uncertain. The germline V gene has CDR1 SEHNR and CDR2 FQNEAQ (reference sequence). The CDR3 length is 14 residues. The germline V and J ends were trimmed by 1 base and 2 bases, with 8 bases remaining between them. The chain's CDR3 is CASSLDQINTEAFF. In DNA form, the CDR3 reads TGTGCCAGCAGCTTAGACCAGATAAACACTGAAGCTTTCTTT.

This clonotype appeared a few times. This chain uses TRBV9 with TRBJ2-7; maybe TRBD2 (6 bases). Germline V gene sequence: CDR1 SGDLS, CDR2 YYNGEE. V was cut by 3 bases and J by 5 bases, with 15 bases left in between. There are 14 residues in the CDR3. CDR3 protein: CASSEGTSSDEQYF. The CDR3 region has the DNA TGTGCCAGCAGCGAGGGGACTTCCTCAGACGAGCAGTACTTC.